This T cell receptor beta chain was found in a study of blood T cell repertoires in COVID-19. Using immunoSEQ multiplex PCR, the repertoire was profiled, and TCRdb retains in-frame clones only, with some absent. This repertoire shows 80,000 or so clones, around 84% found once; its top ten account for 10% to 11%. Losses at the gene ends were 1 base for V and 7 bases for J; bases not matched to a gene: 9. Germline-derived CDR1 and CDR2 are LGHDT and YNNKEL (reference sequence). The CDR3 is made up of 16 amino acids. The rearrangement joins TRBV3-1 (or the pseudogene TRBV3-2) to TRBJ1-2; TRBD1 matches 10 bases. Material: peripheral blood. The TCR originated in a man in his sixties with COVID-19, enrolled during active disease. In nucleotides, the CDR3 is TGTGCCAGCAGCCAAGCAATGGGGACAGGGGACGTTGGCTACACCTTC. Its protein product is CASSQAMGTGDVGYTF.